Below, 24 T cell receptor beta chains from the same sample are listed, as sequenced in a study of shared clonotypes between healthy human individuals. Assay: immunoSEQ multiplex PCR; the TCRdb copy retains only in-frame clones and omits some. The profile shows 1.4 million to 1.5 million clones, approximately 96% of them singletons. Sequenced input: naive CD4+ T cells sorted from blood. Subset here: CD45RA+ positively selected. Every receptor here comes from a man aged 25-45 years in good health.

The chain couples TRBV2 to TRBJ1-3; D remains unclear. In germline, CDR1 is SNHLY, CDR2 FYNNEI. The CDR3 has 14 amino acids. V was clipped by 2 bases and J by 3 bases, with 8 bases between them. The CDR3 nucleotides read TGTGCCAGCAGTGAACAGGTTGTTGGAAACACCATATATTTT. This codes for CASSEQVVGNTIYF.

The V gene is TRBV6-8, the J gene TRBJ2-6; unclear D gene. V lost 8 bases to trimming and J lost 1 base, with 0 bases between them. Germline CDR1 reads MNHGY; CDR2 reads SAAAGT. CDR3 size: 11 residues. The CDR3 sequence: CASSGANVLTF. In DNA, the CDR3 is TGTGCCAGCTCTGGGGCCAACGTCCTGACTTTC.

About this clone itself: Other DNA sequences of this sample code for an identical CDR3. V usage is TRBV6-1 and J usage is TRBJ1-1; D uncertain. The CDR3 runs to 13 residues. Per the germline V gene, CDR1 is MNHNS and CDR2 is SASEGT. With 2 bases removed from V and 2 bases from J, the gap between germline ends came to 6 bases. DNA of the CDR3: TGTGCCAGCAGTGAAACCTTAAACACTGAAGCTTTCTTT. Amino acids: CASSETLNTEAFF.

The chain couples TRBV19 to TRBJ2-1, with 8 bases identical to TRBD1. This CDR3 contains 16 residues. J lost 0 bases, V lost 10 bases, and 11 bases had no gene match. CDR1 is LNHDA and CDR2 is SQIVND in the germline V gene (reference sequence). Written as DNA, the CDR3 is TGTGCCACTCGAGACAGGGGAACAATCTCCTACAATGAGCAGTTCTTC. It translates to CATRDRGTISYNEQFF.

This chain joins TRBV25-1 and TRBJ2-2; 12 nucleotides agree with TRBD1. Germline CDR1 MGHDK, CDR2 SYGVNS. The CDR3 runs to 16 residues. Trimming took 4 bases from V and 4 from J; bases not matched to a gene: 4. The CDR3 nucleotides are TGTGCCAGCAGTGCGGGGACAGGGGGCATCACCGGGGAGCTGTTTTTT. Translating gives CASSAGTGGITGELFF.

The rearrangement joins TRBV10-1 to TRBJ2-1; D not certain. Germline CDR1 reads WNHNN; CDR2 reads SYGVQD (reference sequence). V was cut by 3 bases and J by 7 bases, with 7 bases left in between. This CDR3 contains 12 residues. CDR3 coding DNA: TGCGCCAGCAGTGAAAGCCCAAATGAGCAGTTCTTC. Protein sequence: CASSESPNEQFF.

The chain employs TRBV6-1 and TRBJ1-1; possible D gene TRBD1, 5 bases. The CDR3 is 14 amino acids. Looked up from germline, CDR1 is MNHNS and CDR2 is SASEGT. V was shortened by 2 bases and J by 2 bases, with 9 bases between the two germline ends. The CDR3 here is CASSEQGINTEAFF. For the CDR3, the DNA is TGTGCCAGCAGTGAACAGGGTATAAACACTGAAGCTTTCTTT.

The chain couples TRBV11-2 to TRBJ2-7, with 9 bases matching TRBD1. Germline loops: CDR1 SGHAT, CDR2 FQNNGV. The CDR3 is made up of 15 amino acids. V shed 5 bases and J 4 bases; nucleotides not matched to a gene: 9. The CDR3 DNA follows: TGTGCCAGCAGCCCGGACATTGGACAGGGGTACGAGCAGTACTTC. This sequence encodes CASSPDIGQGYEQYF. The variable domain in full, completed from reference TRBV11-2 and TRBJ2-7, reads EAGVAQSPRYKIIEKRQSVAFWCNPISGHATLYWYQQILGQGPKLLIQFQNNGVVDDSQLPKDRFSAERLKGVDSTLKIQPAKLEDSAVYLCASSPDIGQGYEQYFGPGTRLTVT.

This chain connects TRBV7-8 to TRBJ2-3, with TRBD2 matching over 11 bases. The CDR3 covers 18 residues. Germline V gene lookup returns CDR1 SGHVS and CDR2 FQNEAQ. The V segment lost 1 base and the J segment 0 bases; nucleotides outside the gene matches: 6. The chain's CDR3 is CASSLVVAGGPSTDTQYF. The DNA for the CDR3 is TGTGCCAGCAGCTTAGTAGTAGCGGGAGGGCCTAGCACAGATACGCAGTATTTT. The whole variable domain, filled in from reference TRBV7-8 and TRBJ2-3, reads GAGVSQSPRYKVAKRGQDVALRCDPISGHVSLFWYQQALGQGPEFLTYFQNEAQLDKSGLPSDRFFAERPEGSVSTLKIQRTQQEDSAVYLCASSLVVAGGPSTDTQYFGPGTRLTVL.

The CDR3 DNA is TGTGCCAGCAGCTTAGTACCCGTAGAGCAGTTCTTC. It is translated as CASSLVPVEQFF. The chain uses TRBV7-2 and TRBJ2-1, with D unresolved. The CDR3 is 12 amino acids. CDR1 is SGHTA and CDR2 is FQGNSA in the germline V gene. Trimming shortened V by 1 base and J by 10 bases, and 8 bases separated the two germline ends.

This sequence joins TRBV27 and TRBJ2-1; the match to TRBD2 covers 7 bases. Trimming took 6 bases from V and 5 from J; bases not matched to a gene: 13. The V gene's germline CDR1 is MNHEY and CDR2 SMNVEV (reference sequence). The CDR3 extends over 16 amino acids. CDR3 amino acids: CASSFLGGGPNNEQFF. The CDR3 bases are TGTGCCAGCAGCTTTCTCGGGGGAGGGCCGAACAATGAGCAGTTCTTC.

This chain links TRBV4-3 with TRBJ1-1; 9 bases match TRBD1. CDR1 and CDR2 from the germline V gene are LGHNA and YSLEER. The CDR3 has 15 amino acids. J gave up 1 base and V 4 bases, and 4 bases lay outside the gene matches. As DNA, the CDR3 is TGCGCCAGCAGCCCCCGGGGACAGGGGAACACTGAAGCTTTCTTT. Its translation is CASSPRGQGNTEAFF.

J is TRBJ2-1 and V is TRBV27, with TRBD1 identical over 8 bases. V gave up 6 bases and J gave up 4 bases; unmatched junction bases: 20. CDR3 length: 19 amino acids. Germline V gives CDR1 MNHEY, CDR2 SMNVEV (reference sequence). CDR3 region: CASRRFGTGSTYGYNEQFF. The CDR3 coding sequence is TGTGCCAGCAGGCGCTTTGGGACAGGAAGTACCTACGGGTACAATGAGCAGTTCTTC.

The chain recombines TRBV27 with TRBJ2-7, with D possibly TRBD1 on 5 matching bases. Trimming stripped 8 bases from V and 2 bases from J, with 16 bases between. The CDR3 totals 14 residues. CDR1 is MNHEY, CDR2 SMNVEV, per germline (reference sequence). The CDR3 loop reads CASAARVGPYEQYF. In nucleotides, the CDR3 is TGTGCCAGCGCAGCCAGGGTTGGCCCCTACGAGCAGTACTTC.

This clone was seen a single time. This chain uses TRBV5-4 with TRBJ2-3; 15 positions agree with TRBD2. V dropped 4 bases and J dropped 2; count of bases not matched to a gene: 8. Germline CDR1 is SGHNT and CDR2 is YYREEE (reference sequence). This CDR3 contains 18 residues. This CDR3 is CASSQTRTSGRVTDTQYF. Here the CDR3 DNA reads TGTGCCAGCAGCCAGACTCGGACTAGCGGGAGGGTCACAGATACGCAGTATTTT.

The CDR3 loop is CASRGFGEEGTDTQYF. Written as DNA, the CDR3 is TGCGCCAGCAGGGGATTCGGAGAGGAGGGAACAGATACGCAGTATTTT. The rearrangement links TRBV10-2 to TRBJ2-3, with D tentatively TRBD2 (6 bases). Trimming took off 6 bases at V and 3 bases at J, with 19 bases between the two ends. CDR1 and CDR2 from the germline V gene are WSHSY and SAAADI. This CDR3 has 16 amino acids.

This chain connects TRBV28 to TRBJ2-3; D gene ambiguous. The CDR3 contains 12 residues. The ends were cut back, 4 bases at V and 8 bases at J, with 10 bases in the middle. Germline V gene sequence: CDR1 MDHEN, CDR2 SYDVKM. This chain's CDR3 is CASSSNSITQYF. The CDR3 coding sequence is TGTGCCAGCAGTTCAAACTCTATTACGCAGTATTTT.

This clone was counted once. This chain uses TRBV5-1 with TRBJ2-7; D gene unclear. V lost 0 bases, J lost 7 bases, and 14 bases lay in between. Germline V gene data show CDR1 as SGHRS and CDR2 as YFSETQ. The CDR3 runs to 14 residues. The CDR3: CASSLEATPGEQYF. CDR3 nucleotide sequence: TGCGCCAGCAGCTTGGAGGCTACCCCAGGTGAGCAGTACTTC.

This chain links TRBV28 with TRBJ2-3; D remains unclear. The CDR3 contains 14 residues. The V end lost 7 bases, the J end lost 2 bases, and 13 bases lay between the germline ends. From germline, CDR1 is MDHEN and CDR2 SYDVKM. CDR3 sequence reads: CASKYWRTTDTQYF. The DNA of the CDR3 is TGTGCCAGCAAGTACTGGCGAACCACAGATACGCAGTATTTT.

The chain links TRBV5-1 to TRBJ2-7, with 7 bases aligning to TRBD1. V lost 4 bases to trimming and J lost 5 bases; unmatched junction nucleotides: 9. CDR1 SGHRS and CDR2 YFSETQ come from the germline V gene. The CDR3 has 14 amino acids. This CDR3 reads CASSLGQPANEQYF. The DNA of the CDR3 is TGCGCCAGCAGCCTGGGACAGCCTGCCAACGAGCAGTACTTC.

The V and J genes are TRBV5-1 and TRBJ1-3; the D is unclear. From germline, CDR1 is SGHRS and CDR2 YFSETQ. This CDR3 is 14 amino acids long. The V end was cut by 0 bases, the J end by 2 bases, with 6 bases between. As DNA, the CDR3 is TGCGCCAGCAGCTTGGGAGTCCCTGGAAACACCATATATTTT. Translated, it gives CASSLGVPGNTIYF.

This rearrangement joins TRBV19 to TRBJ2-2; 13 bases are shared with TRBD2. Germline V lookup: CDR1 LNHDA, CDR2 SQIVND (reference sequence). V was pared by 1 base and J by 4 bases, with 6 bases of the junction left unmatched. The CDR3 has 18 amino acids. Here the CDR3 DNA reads TGTGCCAGTAGTATAGTGGGACTAGCGGGATCAACCACCGGGGAGCTGTTTTTT. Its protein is CASSIVGLAGSTTGELFF.

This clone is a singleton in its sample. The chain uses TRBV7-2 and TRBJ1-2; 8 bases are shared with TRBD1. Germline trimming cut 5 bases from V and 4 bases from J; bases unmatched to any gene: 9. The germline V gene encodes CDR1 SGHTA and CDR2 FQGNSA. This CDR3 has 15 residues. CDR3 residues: CASSPRTGSGYGYTF. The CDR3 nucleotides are TGTGCCAGCAGCCCAAGGACAGGGTCCGGCTATGGCTACACCTTC.

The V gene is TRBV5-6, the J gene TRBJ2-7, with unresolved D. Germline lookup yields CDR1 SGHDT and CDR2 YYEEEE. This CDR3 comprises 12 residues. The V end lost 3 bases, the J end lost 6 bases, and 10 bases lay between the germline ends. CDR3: CASSYTVSEQYF. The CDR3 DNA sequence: TGTGCCAGCAGCTATACCGTCTCCGAGCAGTACTTC.